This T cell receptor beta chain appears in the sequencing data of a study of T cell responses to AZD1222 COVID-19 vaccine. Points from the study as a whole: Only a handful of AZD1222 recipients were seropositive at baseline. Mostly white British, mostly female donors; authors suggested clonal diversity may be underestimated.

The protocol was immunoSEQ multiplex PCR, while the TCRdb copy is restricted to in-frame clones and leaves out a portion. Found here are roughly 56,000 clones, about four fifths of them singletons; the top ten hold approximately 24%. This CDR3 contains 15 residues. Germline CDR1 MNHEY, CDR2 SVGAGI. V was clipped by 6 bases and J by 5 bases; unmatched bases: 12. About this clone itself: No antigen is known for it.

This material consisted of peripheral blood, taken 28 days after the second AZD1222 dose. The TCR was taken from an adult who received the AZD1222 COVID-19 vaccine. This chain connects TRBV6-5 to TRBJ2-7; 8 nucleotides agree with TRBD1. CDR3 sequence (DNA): TGTGCCAGCAGAGTTGGGAGACAGGGGTACGACGAGCAGTACTTC. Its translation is CASRVGRQGYDEQYF.